This entry is about one T cell receptor beta chain. The sample originates from a study of blood T cell repertoires in COVID-19. Study context: The United States, Italy and Spain were the sources of the acute and convalescent COVID-19 samples. T cells, B-cell-depleted T cells, or PBMCs provided the cDNA or gDNA that served as material.

This CDR3 is built from 16 residues. Germline V lookup: CDR1 PRHDT, CDR2 FYEKMQ (reference sequence). Losses at the gene ends were 4 bases for V and 7 bases for J; bases not matched to a gene: 9. Per the original methods: It was from reference gene primer amplification that nucleated cell counts were estimated. Clones were read by immunoSEQ multiplex PCR, and TCRdb kept only the in-frame ones, dropping some. D and trimming were read from the DNA, whereas the V and J calls and clone size are those reported in that table. The sample has about 71,000 clones; 75% to 90% are singletons. This receptor was obtained from a man over 45 with acute or convalescent COVID-19. The sample consisted of peripheral blood. This sequence joins TRBV13 and TRBJ1-6; 8 nucleotides line up with TRBD1. The CDR3 loop is CASSSRTGRLNSPLHF. For the CDR3, the DNA is TGTGCCAGCAGCTCACGGACAGGGCGGTTAAATTCACCCCTCCACTTT.